This TCR beta chain emerged from a study of cytomegalovirus exposure and HLA in healthy donors (dated by TCRdb to 2016 to 2017). Broadly, across the study: An earlier analysis of roughly 610 of the donors reported approximately 260 Gb of sequence data and some 110 million unique TCR beta sequences obtained from about 180 million T cells. Every repertoire in the discovery cohort had been generated on one and the same sequencing platform. Genome-wide SNP genotypes for about three fifths of the roughly 700 donors were used in a later genetic analysis, which treated that subset as a discovery cohort. In the later analysis, no new phenotypic data were used to find candidate immune exposures; instead, reliance was placed on TCR beta sequences and their occurrence across donors. A separate validation cohort of roughly 110 different subjects was used in addition to the 666-subject first cohort. To predict cytomegalovirus infection status, the study brought together high-throughput TCR immunosequencing, statistical association of individual TCRs with disease status, and machine learning. In a later analysis, previously published TCR beta repertoires from 550 to 700 donors were re-analyzed and high-resolution HLA genotyping was added so that TCR occurrence patterns could be studied. An early release that covered more than 550 HLA-typed donors contained approximately 300 gigabases of sequencing data and 75 million to 100 million unique TCR sequences. Donor age, sex, ethnicity and CMV serostatus were compiled alongside the repertoire data. Across about 380 genotyped donors of the cohort, an average of roughly 230,000 unique TCR beta nucleotide sequences per donor were sequenced, and 15% to 20% of those sequences were non-productive. Of the roughly 400 genotyped donors, 65% to 90% fell in the genetic ancestry cluster associated with self-reported Caucasian donors. The T cell repertoires of some 670 subjects were profiled by immunosequencing and related to cytomegalovirus serostatus. The aim of the study was to test whether cataloging public T cell receptors could identify signatures of past pathogen exposure. Because of strong linkage in the cohort, roughly five DR-DQ haplotypes were treated as single units for association and clustering. Class I and class II HLA loci were covered by the typing at four-digit resolution. Typing coverage differed by locus: A, B, C, DRB1 and DQB1 were typed in about 629-630 donors, DQA1 in 522, DPA1 in over 600, and DPB1 in roughly 470. In an earlier analysis of 500 to 650 of the donors, high-throughput TCR beta sequencing was used to judge whether each TCR beta V gene segment behaved as functional or pseudogenic.

Turning to this clone: There is no known antigen for this receptor.

The cohort was made up of roughly 670 healthy bone marrow donors. At the time of sampling, every cohort member was nominally healthy, though immune exposures that went unrecorded were likely present. The donor was CMV seropositive and was included in the group of some 290 seropositive cohort members. A peripheral blood sample was collected from each donor, and TCR beta sequencing was performed on peripheral blood mononuclear cells. Genomic DNA extraction from the blood cell samples was performed with the Qiagen DNeasy Blood Extraction Kit. V was cut back by 2 bases and J by 1 base, leaving a gap of 11 bases between them. Counted from cysteine to phenylalanine, this CDR3 has 15 amino acids. Only the CDR3 region is kept as DNA, spanning 45 bases read in frame from base 1. From the germline V gene, CDR1 is SGHTA and CDR2 is FQGTGA. The library was made by the immunoSEQ multiplex PCR assay. A mixture of 60 forward primers for TCR Vbeta segments and 13 reverse primers for TCR Jbeta segments was used in the multiplex PCR. Amplification of the CDR3 region of rearranged TCR beta genes was performed with a multiplex PCR assay on genomic DNA. The amplified TCR beta libraries were sequenced on the Illumina HiSeq System as 87-base-pair reads. The study's own analysis went as follows. A later analysis tallied 75 million to 85 million unique TCR beta chains across the approximately 670 repertoires, and roughly 11 million of those chains were shared by two or more donors. To remove PCR and sequencing errors, raw reads were error-corrected and collapsed into unique sequences using a nearest-neighbor algorithm that merged closely related sequences. Alignment of CDR3 sequences to IMGT reference sequences was used to assign V, D and J gene segments. For a sequence to be retained, a match of at least six nucleotides was required to both a V gene segment and a J gene segment. Rearrangements were called productive when the CDR3 lacked stop codons and stayed in frame with V and J; all others were non-productive. CDR3 was defined by IMGT convention, running from the second conserved V-encoded cysteine to the conserved J-encoded phenylalanine. Sequences without an unambiguous match to a single V gene segment were excluded from the earlier analysis of several hundred of the donors. In an earlier analysis of some 590 of the donors, a V segment was called functional when productive rearrangements were above 56.7%, and segregating when the standard deviation between donors exceeded 5%. To diagnose cytomegalovirus status from the catalog of TCR beta chain sequences, a statistical classification framework was built. In a later analysis, TCR nucleotide sequences were compared against IMGT/GENE-DB human TR gene sequences so that V and J genes could be assigned. The TCRdist pipeline was used in a later analysis to assign CDR3 sequences and most-parsimonious VDJ recombination scenarios. In a later analysis, each TCR beta chain was defined by its CDR3 amino acid sequence together with its V-gene family, and reads without a unique V-gene family were excluded. In a later analysis, a few hundred highly shared, low-generation-probability nucleotide sequences were removed to address suspected cross-contamination and a sequencing artifact. A later analysis calculated a clonal expansion index for each public chain from normalized within-repertoire ranks of inferred template counts. In a later analysis, generation probabilities were computed using a VDJ recombination model fitted to out-of-frame rearrangements, and the results were checked against IGoR. In a later analysis, TCR-TCR, TCR-HLA and TCR-CMV co-occurrence was scored with hypergeometric tests, and a repertoire-size bias correction was applied to TCR pairs. A later analysis estimated false discovery rates by permuting HLA or CMV assignments 20 times. In a later analysis, co-occurring TCRs were grouped using DBSCAN, and TCRdist sequence similarity was added for clustering within HLA-allele-positive subsets. For co-occurrence clustering, repertoires with fewer than 30,000 or more than 120,000 public chains were excluded, along with about five repertoires with anomalous nucleotide sharing. The table comes from immuneACCESS by way of TCRdb, which keeps in-frame sequences with V and J called. Part of the clones is missing from these tables; in studies checked, under half for an unresolved V gene and the rest for unknown reasons. V and J calls and clone size come straight from that table; D and trimming were deduced from the DNA. The record for this sample contains tens of thousands of clones. The ten biggest clones cover 15% to 20% of the sample.

General study outcomes and caveats: Most TCR sequences were observed very rarely across donors, whereas some public TCRs were present in many individuals. At a false discovery rate of 0.05, a later analysis linked around 15,000 TCR beta sequences to specific HLA alleles. Presence/absence analyses assumed roughly uniform sequencing depth across donors, an assumption that may not hold. A cluster of highly shared sequence variants was judged likely to represent a technical artifact of the sequencing pipeline. In a later analysis, the rate of TCR association differed among HLA loci, with DRB1 alleles having the most associated TCRs and HLA-C alleles having the fewest. A further reported finding was that TCR beta sequences accurately predicted the HLA-A and HLA-B alleles for most subjects in the first cohort. Because some donors lacked HLA typing at each locus, the association tests relied only on the typed subset. Immune exposure information for the cohort was limited to CMV serostatus. An earlier analysis of approximately 540 of the donors showed that most TCR beta V segments appeared in productive rearrangements either about 87% or about 30% of the time, which broadly matched IMGT annotations. Over 15 rarely observed V segments, including chromosome 9 orphons, were excluded from the earlier analysis of about 500 of the donors because counts were too low. A later analysis found that HLA-associated TCR beta chains were more clonally expanded and had lower generation probabilities than equally common non-associated chains. Linkage disequilibrium might explain the correlated functional status among segregating V segments, but an unknown experimental factor could not be excluded. Only TCR beta chains were sequenced in this cohort, and the absence of alpha or paired-chain data limited detectable features. Some IMGT-functional V segments, including TRBV6-2 and TRBV6-3, could not be distinguished by the 87-base-pair reads and were therefore excluded. According to the authors, the approach could potentially be generalized to other disease states and immunological phenotypes. Compared with the approximately 670-donor mean, donors in an Asian-associated ancestry cluster had fewer N-insertions in productive TCRs, according to a later genetic analysis. A few of the identified cytomegalovirus-associated TCR beta chains were confirmed in vitro to be specific for cytomegalovirus antigens. The classifier was reported to diagnose cytomegalovirus status with high specificity and sensitivity in both the original cohort and the validation cohort. An association between a missense DCLRE1C variant and V-gene and J-gene trimming of TCR beta chains was found in a later genetic analysis and replicated in an independent cohort. Strong co-occurrence of HLA alleles, especially DR and DQ, made assigning TCR associations to individual alleles difficult. A later analysis reported that several top co-occurrence clusters appeared linked to parvovirus B19, influenza, CMV and Epstein-Barr virus. A total of fewer than 200 TCR beta chains were listed by the study as associated with cytomegalovirus. In a later analysis, most CMV-associated TCR beta chains were found to appear HLA-restricted, with HLA associations seemingly driven largely by CMV exposure.

The receptor comes from a male donor in good health and CMV-seropositive. The sequenced material came from PBMCs. The rearrangement combines TRBV7-3 with TRBJ1-1; a tentative D match to TRBD1 spans 6 bases. The CDR3 amino acid sequence is: CASSLQGTGNTEAFF. The DNA sequence reads TGTGCCAGCAGCTTACAGGGGACGGGGAACACTGAAGCTTTCTTT.